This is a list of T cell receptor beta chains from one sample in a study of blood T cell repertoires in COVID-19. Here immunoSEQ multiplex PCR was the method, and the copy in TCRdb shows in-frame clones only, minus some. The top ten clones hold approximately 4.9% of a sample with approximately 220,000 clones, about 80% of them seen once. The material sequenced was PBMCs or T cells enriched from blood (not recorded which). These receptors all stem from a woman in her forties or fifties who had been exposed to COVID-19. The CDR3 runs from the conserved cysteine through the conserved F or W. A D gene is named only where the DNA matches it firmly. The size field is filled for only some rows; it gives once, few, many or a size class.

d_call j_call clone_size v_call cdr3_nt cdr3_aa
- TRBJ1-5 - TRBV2 TGTGCCAGCAGTGAGCGGCAGGGGATATCGAGCAATCAGCCCCAGCATTTT CASSERQGISSNQPQHF
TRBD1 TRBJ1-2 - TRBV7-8 TGTGCCAGCAGCTCAACCGGGACAGGGGACTATGGCTACACCTTC CASSSTGTGDYGYTF
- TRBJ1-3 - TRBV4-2 TGTGCCAGCAGCCAAAACTGGGGCGGGGGATCTGGAAACACCATATATTTT CASSQNWGGGSGNTIYF
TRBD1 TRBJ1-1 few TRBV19 TGTGCCAGTCAGTCAGGATTACCGGGACAGGCGACTCACTTT CASQSGLPGQATHF
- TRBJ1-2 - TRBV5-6 TGTGCCAGCAGCTTGGGTGGGACAATCTATGGCTACACCTTC CASSLGGTIYGYTF
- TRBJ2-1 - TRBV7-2 TGTGCCAGCAGCTACACAGGGTCCCACAATGAGCAGTTCTTC CASSYTGSHNEQFF
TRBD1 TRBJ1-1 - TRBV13 TGTGCCAGCAGCATTTCTCGGACAGGGGAAGCTTTCTTT CASSISRTGEAFF
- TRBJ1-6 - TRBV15 TGTGCCACCAGCAGAGGCGGGGAGTTCCGTGGGTCACCCCTCCACTTT CATSRGGEFRGSPLHF
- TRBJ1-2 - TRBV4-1 TGCGCCAGCAGCCAAGCGGTAACAGGGCCCTCACCCTATGGCTACACCTTC CASSQAVTGPSPYGYTF
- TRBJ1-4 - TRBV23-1 TGCGCCAGCCCTCCGACAGAGTTTTTT CASPPTEFF
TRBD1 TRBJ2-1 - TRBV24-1 TGTGCCGTAGACAGGGGTTTGGGTGAGCAGTTCTTC CAVDRGLGEQFF
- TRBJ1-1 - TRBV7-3 TGTGCCAGCAGCTTAGCAGGCAACACTGAAGCTTTCTTT CASSLAGNTEAFF
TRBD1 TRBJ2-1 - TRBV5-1 TGCGCCAGCAGCTTTGGACAGGGGCCCAATGAGCAGTTCTTC CASSFGQGPNEQFF
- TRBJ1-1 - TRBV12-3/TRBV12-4 TGTGCCAGCAGTCCCCCGAGTGGTGAAGCTTTCTTT CASSPPSGEAFF
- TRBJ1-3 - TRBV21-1 TGTGCCAGCAGCGATGGAACGGGAACGGGGAACACCATATATTTT CASSDGTGTGNTIYF
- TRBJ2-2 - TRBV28 TGTGCCAGCAGTTTTCCCAGGCGGAACACCGGGGAGCTGTTTTTT CASSFPRRNTGELFF
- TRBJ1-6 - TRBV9 TGTGCCAGCAGCGTAGGAGAGAATTCACCCCTCCACTTT CASSVGENSPLHF
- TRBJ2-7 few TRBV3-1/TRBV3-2 TGTGCCAGCAGCCAGGACTTTGGGGAGCAGTACTTC CASSQDFGEQYF
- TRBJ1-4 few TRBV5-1 TGCGCCAGCAGCTTAGGGGAGGTTGGGGAAAAACTGTTTTTT CASSLGEVGEKLFF
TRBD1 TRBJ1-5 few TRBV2 TGTGCCAGCACCGGGACAGCGGACAATCAGCCCCAGCATTTT CASTGTADNQPQHF
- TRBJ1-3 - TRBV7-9 TGTGCCAGCCAGCGGGGGACCGCTGGAAACACCATATATTTT CASQRGTAGNTIYF
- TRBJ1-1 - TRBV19 TGTGCCAGTACTGAATTGGGGGCCGTCGTAGCTTTCTTT CASTELGAVVAFF
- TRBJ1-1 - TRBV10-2 TGCGCCAGCAGTGCGGAGTTGAGGAGGGCTTTCTTT CASSAELRRAFF
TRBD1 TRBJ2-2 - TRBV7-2 TGTGCCAGCAGAGCTCTGGCCGGGTTGACAGGGTTAACCGGGGAGCTGTTTTTT CASRALAGLTGLTGELFF
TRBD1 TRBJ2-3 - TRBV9 TGTGCCAGCAGCGCTCGACAGGGGCCTGATACGCAGTATTTT CASSARQGPDTQYF
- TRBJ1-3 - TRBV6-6 TGTGCCAGCAGTTACTCGGGGTGGGAGGAAAACACCATATATTTT CASSYSGWEENTIYF
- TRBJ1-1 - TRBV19 TGTGCCAGTAGTAGGGGCGATAAAGTATCTGAAGCTTTCTTT CASSRGDKVSEAFF
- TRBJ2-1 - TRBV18 TGTGCCAGCTCACCGAGACAGAGGGGGGGTTGGGATGAGCAGTTCTTC CASSPRQRGGWDEQFF
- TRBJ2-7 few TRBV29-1 TGCAGCGTTGAAGATAGGGGTTACGAGCAGTACTTC CSVEDRGYEQYF
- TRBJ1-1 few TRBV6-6 TGTGCCAGCAGTTACCCGAGTATGAACACTGAAGCTTTCTTT CASSYPSMNTEAFF
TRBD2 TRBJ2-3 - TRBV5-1 TGCGCCAGCACCGAGACTAGCGGGGGCACAGATACGCAGTATTTT CASTETSGGTDTQYF
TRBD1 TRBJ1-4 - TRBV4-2 TGTGCCAGCAGCCAAGATCAGCTACGGACAGGGGTTGAAAAACTGTTTTTT CASSQDQLRTGVEKLFF
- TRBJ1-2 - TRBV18 TGTGCCAGCTCACCGTCAACAGCTAACTATGGCTACACCTTC CASSPSTANYGYTF
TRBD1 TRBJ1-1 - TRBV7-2 TGTGCCAGCAGCCCCCGACAGGGGCGAGGGACTGAAGCTTTCTTT CASSPRQGRGTEAFF